These 25 T cell receptor beta chains share one sample of origin, sequenced in a study of regulatory T cells in long-lasting Graves disease. Building of the TCR beta libraries involved iRepertoire HTBI primers and Arm-PCR of CDR3 regions. TCRdb fed the multiplex PCR reads into MiXCR, producing one record per CDR3 protein. The table shows approximately 500,000 distinct CDR3 sequences, with 20% to 25% occurring only once. The time point here: persistent/refractory GD, antithyroid drugs over 5 years with positive TRAb. PBMC-extracted RNA yielded the TCR library. This specimen was peripheral blood mononuclear cells (PBMCs), taken when the disease was refractory, from a patient treated with antithyroid drugs. These receptors were taken from a female donor with Graves disease.

This sequence joins TRBV29-1 and TRBJ2-7, with 8 bases that match TRBD1. The CDR3 contains 14 residues. V was clipped by 4 bases and J by 3 bases; unmatched bases: 8. CDR1 and CDR2 (germline): SQVTM, ANQGSEA. CDR3 protein: CSVVDRGKFYEQYF. The CDR3 DNA reads TGCAGCGTTGTTGACAGGGGAAAGTTCTACGAGCAGTACTTC.

V gene TRBV6-5 combines with J gene TRBJ2-2; D is unresolved. Trimming shortened V by 4 bases and J by 4 bases, and 10 bases separated the two germline ends. Germline loops: CDR1 MNHEY, CDR2 SVGAGI. The CDR3 sequence is 14 residues long. The CDR3 here is CASSSVATTGELFF. In DNA form, the CDR3 reads TGTGCCAGCAGTTCCGTGGCTACCACCGGGGAGCTGTTTTTT.

This clonotype was observed a few times. V and J are TRBV10-3 and TRBJ2-7, with TRBD1 matching over 7 bases. Germline V gene sequence: CDR1 ENHRY, CDR2 SYGVKD. The CDR3 length is 15 residues. V dropped 4 bases and J dropped 6; count of bases not matched to a gene: 12. CDR3 bases: TGTGCCATCAGTGCAGGGGCAGGGGGTGGCGGCGAGCAGTACTTC. Translated, it gives CAISAGAGGGGEQYF.

This chain connects TRBV5-5 to TRBJ1-2, with 9 bases lining up with TRBD1. Germline V CDR1 and CDR2: SGHKS, YYEKEE (reference sequence). This CDR3 is built from 13 residues. With V trimmed by 4 bases and J by 8 bases, 6 bases remained unmatched. CDR3 in DNA: TGTGCCAGCAGCCCGGGGACAGGGCAAGGCTACACCTTC. Protein sequence: CASSPGTGQGYTF.

Notes on this clonotype: A much larger clone differs from this one at a single base, so this may be a read error. This rearrangement joins TRBV6-1 to TRBJ1-1; D remains unclear. Per the germline V gene, CDR1 is MNHNS and CDR2 is SASEGT. This CDR3 region has 12 residues. The CDR3 bases are TGTGTCAGCACCATTAATACAAGGGCAACTTTCTTT. The encoded protein is CVSTINTRATFF.

This clonotype was found a few times. The genes are TRBV14 and TRBJ2-2; weak D call: TRBD2 (5 bases). The V and J ends lost 4 bases and 7 bases respectively, with 13 bases between them. The CDR3 totals 14 residues. CDR1 is SGHDN, CDR2 FVKESK, per germline. CDR3 sequence reads: CASSPPPGIGELFF. The CDR3 DNA reads as TGTGCCAGCAGCCCACCTCCCGGGATCGGGGAGCTGTTTTTT.

The rearrangement uses TRBV29-1 and TRBJ2-6, with TRBD2 matching 10 bases. V trimming: 7 bases; J trimming: 2 bases; junction bases outside the gene matches: 5. Germline V lookup: CDR1 SQVTM, CDR2 ANQGSEA. The CDR3 has 15 amino acids. The CDR3 DNA sequence: TGCAGCGCAATAGCGGGGGGTGCTGGGGCCAACGTCCTGACTTTC. It encodes CSAIAGGAGANVLTF.

In this sample, this clonotype turned up many times. The V call is TRBV12-3 or TRBV12-4, the J call TRBJ1-1, with a possible D match to TRBD1 (6 bases). With 6 bases removed from V and 1 base from J, the gap between germline ends came to 12 bases. CDR3 length: 14 residues. The CDR3 is CASRIGGTNTEAFF. CDR3 DNA: TGTGCCAGCAGAATAGGGGGTACGAACACTGAAGCTTTCTTT.

In this sample, this clonotype turned up many times. V is TRBV12-3 or TRBV12-4 and J is TRBJ1-1, with 8 bases identical to TRBD1. V shed 1 base, J shed 10 bases, and the junction held 5 bases outside the gene matches. CDR3 length equals 13 residues. The CDR3 loop is CASSLEGTGTAFF. The CDR3, as DNA: TGTGCCAGCAGTTTAGAAGGGACAGGAACAGCTTTCTTT.

The table lists this clonotype with a few counts. The chain couples TRBV27 to TRBJ1-1; a weak D match, TRBD1 (5 bases). Trimming stripped 11 bases from V and 4 bases from J, with 17 bases between. Germline V lookup: CDR1 MNHEY, CDR2 SMNVEV (reference sequence). This CDR3 is built from 13 residues. This CDR3 reads CAARGQGATEAFF. CDR3 coding DNA: TGTGCCGCACGGGGCCAGGGTGCCACTGAAGCTTTCTTT.

The V and J genes are TRBV5-1 and TRBJ2-7; TRBD1 matches at 12 bases. The length of the CDR3 is 15 residues. Germline values: CDR1 SGHRS, CDR2 YFSETQ. V shed 4 bases and J 5 bases; nucleotides not matched to a gene: 7. The DNA for the CDR3 is TGCGCCAGCAGCCTGTCGGGACAGGGGGCGCACGAGCAGTACTTC. It translates to CASSLSGQGAHEQYF.

This clonotype was seen more than once but under ten times. CDR3 protein: CASAWEAGELFF. CDR3 coding DNA: TGTGCCAGCGCTTGGGAGGCCGGGGAGCTGTTTTTT. This chain connects TRBV6-1 to TRBJ2-2; TRBD2 is a possible D gene (6 bases). The CDR3 length is 12 residues. The germline V gene has CDR1 MNHNS and CDR2 SASEGT. V was shortened by 8 bases and J by 6 bases, with 10 bases between the two germline ends.

Of note for this clonotype: Being one base from a much bigger clone, this may be a read error. The chain recombines TRBV19 with TRBJ1-2; D remains unclear. The germline V gene has CDR1 LNHDA and CDR2 SQIVND (reference sequence). The ends were cut back, 11 bases at V and 3 bases at J, with 22 bases in the middle. This CDR3 is built from 15 residues. The CDR3 nucleotides read TGTGCCGTTCAAAAATCGGGGAGCAGAGACTATGGCTACACCTTC. This sequence encodes CAVQKSGSRDYGYTF. The full variable domain, completed using reference TRBV19 and TRBJ1-2, is DGGITQSPKYLFRKEGQNVTLSCEQNLNHDAMYWYRQDPGQGLRLIYYSQIVNDFQKGDIAEGYSVSREKKESFPLTVTSAQKNPTAFYLCAVQKSGSRDYGYTFGSGTRLTVV.

V and J are TRBV12-3 or TRBV12-4 and TRBJ1-1; the match to TRBD1 covers 8 bases. CDR3 size: 14 residues. V shed 4 bases and J 3 bases; nucleotides not matched to a gene: 4. This chain's CDR3 is CASSYGQGDTEAFF. CDR3 nucleotides: TGTGCCAGCAGTTACGGACAGGGTGACACTGAAGCTTTCTTT.

This clonotype was counted a single time. A read error may explain this, as a much larger clone is one base away. The CDR3 ends on some other residue instead of the conserved phenylalanine or tryptophan, so this is likely a read error. The V call is TRBV7-2, the J call TRBJ2-5; D gene uncertain. With 5 bases removed from V and 5 bases from J, the gap between germline ends came to 12 bases. Germline CDR1 SGHTA, CDR2 FQGNSA. The length of the CDR3 is 13 residues. CDR3 nucleotide sequence: TGTGCCAGCAGCCCCTACCCCGATGAGACCCAGTACTCC. Its translation: CASSPYPDETQYS.

This clonotype came up many times. This chain joins TRBV20-1 and TRBJ2-7; 7 bases are shared with TRBD2. The CDR3 consists of 13 residues. Germline CDR1 DFQATT, CDR2 SNEGSKA (reference sequence). The ends lost 5 bases at V and 3 bases at J; junction bases unmatched: 7. The CDR3 region has the DNA TGCAGTGCTGGGGGGGTAGGGGTCTACGAGCAGTACTTC. It encodes CSAGGVGVYEQYF.

This clonotype has just a few counts. The V gene is TRBV11-2, the J gene TRBJ2-5; perhaps TRBD2 as D (6 bases). In germline, CDR1 is SGHAT, CDR2 FQNNGV. The CDR3 loop spans 14 amino acids. The V end lost 1 base, the J end lost 5 bases, and 11 bases lay between the germline ends. CDR3 amino acids: CASSLVPRGETQYF. As DNA, the CDR3 is TGTGCCAGCAGCTTAGTCCCACGGGGGGAGACCCAGTACTTC. Combining the CDR3 with reference TRBV11-2 and TRBJ2-5 gives the whole variable domain EAGVAQSPRYKIIEKRQSVAFWCNPISGHATLYWYQQILGQGPKLLIQFQNNGVVDDSQLPKDRFSAERLKGVDSTLKIQPAKLEDSAVYLCASSLVPRGETQYFGPGTRLLVL.

In its sample, this clonotype was seen many times. The rearrangement links TRBV29-1 to TRBJ2-5; D unresolved. The V gene lost 4 bases and the J gene lost 5 bases, with 11 bases spanning the gap. Looked up from germline, CDR1 is SQVTM and CDR2 is ANQGSEA. There are 12 residues in the CDR3. CDR3 DNA sequence: TGCAGCGTTGGCCCGGACGGGGAGACCCAGTACTTC. This gives the protein CSVGPDGETQYF.

V gene TRBV20-1 combines with J gene TRBJ1-5; 10 bases line up with TRBD1. With 1 base clipped from V and 6 bases from J, the junction kept 6 bases outside the gene matches. This CDR3 has 15 amino acids. Germline CDR1 is DFQATT and CDR2 is SNEGSKA (reference sequence). CDR3 loop: CSARASGTGVQPQHF. CDR3 nucleotide sequence: TGCAGTGCTAGAGCTTCCGGGACAGGGGTTCAGCCCCAGCATTTT.

The table lists this clonotype with a few counts. This chain joins TRBV7-6 and TRBJ2-5; maybe TRBD1 (5 bases). This CDR3 has 17 amino acids. V lost 0 bases to trimming and J lost 2 bases, with 16 bases between them. Germline V CDR1 and CDR2: SGHVS, FNYEAQ. The CDR3, as DNA: TGTGCCAGCAGCTTAGCGCTGGGGCTGAATAGACAAGAGACCCAGTACTTC. Residues: CASSLALGLNRQETQYF.

CDR3 nucleotides: TGTGCCAGCAGTGGCACCGGGACCCCGGTTCCGGGAAACACCATATATTTT. Its protein product is CASSGTGTPVPGNTIYF. The chain combines TRBV12-3 or TRBV12-4 with TRBJ1-3; tentative D call: TRBD1 (5 bases). The V gene lost 5 bases and the J gene lost 4 bases, with 21 bases spanning the gap. The length of the CDR3 is 17 residues.

V is TRBV20-1 and J is TRBJ2-5, with unresolved D. The CDR3 consists of 14 residues. Germline assignment: CDR1 DFQATT and CDR2 SNEGSKA (reference sequence). V gave up 0 bases and J gave up 2 bases, with 10 bases separating them. The CDR3 DNA is TGCAGTGCTAGAGATATGCCAGCGCAAGAGACCCAGTACTTC. Its protein is CSARDMPAQETQYF.

V and J are TRBV6-2 or TRBV6-3 and TRBJ2-7; D remains unclear. V lost 3 bases and J lost 4, with 13 bases in between. CDR3 size: 14 residues. Germline-derived CDR1 and CDR2 are MNHEY and SVGEGT. The DNA of the CDR3 is TGTGCCAGCAGTTATGGGTACATCGGATACGAGCAGTACTTC. Translating it yields CASSYGYIGYEQYF.

V is TRBV11-1 and J is TRBJ2-7; 8 bases are shared with TRBD1. Germline assignment: CDR1 SGHAT and CDR2 FQDESV (reference sequence). The CDR3 sequence is 15 residues long. Losses at the gene ends were 7 bases for V and 0 bases for J; bases not matched to a gene: 8. The CDR3 nucleotides are TGTGCCAGCAACCCGGGACAGGTCTTCTCCTACGAGCAGTACTTC. It encodes CASNPGQVFSYEQYF.

The table lists this clonotype with a few counts. The chain joins TRBV6-2 or TRBV6-3 to TRBJ2-5; 11 nucleotides line up with TRBD2. The J call may be faulty, since TRBJ2-1 better matches the DNA end. Per the germline V gene, CDR1 is MNHEY and CDR2 is SVGEGT. There are 14 residues in the CDR3. Here the CDR3 reads CASMGTSGLGEQFF. CDR3 DNA sequence: TGTGCCAGCATGGGGACTAGCGGCCTCGGGGAGCAGTTCTTC.